These T cell receptor beta chains were read from a single sample in a study of tumor T cells in aggressive B-cell lymphoma. Profiling relied on immunoSEQ multiplex PCR, and the TCRdb table lists in-frame clones only, not all of them. In the table there are 3,800 or so clones, 94% of which are singletons. Sequencing input: tumor tissue. The source of these receptors is an adult with diffuse large B cell lymphoma. The conserved cysteine and the conserved F or W are not part of the CDR3 here.

j_call	v_call	cdr3_aa
TRBJ1-5	TRBV27	ASRVRDSENQPQH
TRBJ2-3	TRBV28	ASSGVAGERPQY
TRBJ2-5	TRBV7-3	ASSAQGGSVETQY
.	TRBV29-1	SVGFGLAGAGEQY
TRBJ2-1	TRBV30	AWVQQGVNEQF
TRBJ1-1	TRBV7-9	ASIVRGEAF
TRBJ1-2	TRBV18	ASSGDRAGYT
TRBJ2-2	TRBV16	ASSQSALAGSTGELF
.	TRBV11-1	ASSLRPPPSSGGIYEQY
TRBJ2-1	TRBV11-1	ASSLAGTGYNEQF
TRBJ1-3	TRBV4-1	ASSLWTGPGNTIY
TRBJ1-2	TRBV15	ATSRERQGNIRGYT
TRBJ2-2	TRBV5-1	ASSARDRRTGELF
TRBJ1-3	TRBV19	ASKGDTSGNTIY
TRBJ1-6	TRBV30	AWSVGGGSPLH
TRBJ2-3	TRBV11-1	ASSLNGLAEGDTQY
.	TRBV6-6	ASSYPEQGADEQY
TRBJ2-7	TRBV5-4	ASSLGLAGGEQY
TRBJ1-2	TRBV11-2	ASSLDLLRGGYT
TRBJ2-7	TRBV29-1	SVGFGLAGAGEQY
TRBJ2-2	TRBV19	ASSIGWRGTGELF
TRBJ1-2	TRBV30	AWGRTNYGYT
TRBJ1-4	TRBV18	ASSKNFGEKLF
TRBJ2-1	TRBV7-8	ASSYNSYNEQF
TRBJ1-1	TRBV28	ASSRGEGGTEAF
TRBJ2-3	TRBV27	ASSLKDSEGTDTQY
TRBJ2-3	TRBV29-1	SVVLAGVTDTQY
TRBJ1-2	TRBV14	ASSQISGTAYGYT
TRBJ1-2	TRBV27	ASSQDSYGYT
TRBJ2-1	TRBV14	ASSQLAVSNEQF
TRBJ2-3	TRBV27	ATLSTDTQY
TRBJ1-2	TRBV6-6	ASSYSSPAGVYGYT
TRBJ1-1	TRBV23-1	ASSQSRTANTEAF
TRBJ2-3	TRBV7-9	ASSLPRVQGLDTQY
TRBJ2-5	TRBV6-1	ASSEWDSEETQY
TRBJ2-3	TRBV2	ASSVELSRTDTQY
TRBJ2-1	TRBV4-3	ASSQREGLAGVAEQF
TRBJ2-7	TRBV27	ASSLFPQIGYEQY
TRBJ2-7	TRBV19	ASSIAGYEQY
TRBJ2-5	TRBV7-9	ASSLGLAGPTEETQY
TRBJ2-4	TRBV18	ASSPGQGAGNIQY
TRBJ2-1	TRBV7-8	ASSLVAGIAYNEQF
.	TRBV20-1	SAIEEYEQY
TRBJ2-7	TRBV18	ASSHDRGAYEQY
TRBJ2-3	TRBV5-1	ASSPYLYTDTQY
TRBJ2-3	TRBV11-2	ASSVSGRGDTQY
TRBJ2-2	TRBV7-2	ASSLERENTGELF
TRBJ2-7	TRBV7-3	ASSPPWASGLSYEQY
TRBJ2-7	TRBV30	AWSEGTSGSYEQY
TRBJ2-5	TRBV28	ASSLYEGQELIQETQY
TRBJ2-4	TRBV7-2	ASSSGQRTNIQY
TRBJ1-5	TRBV19	ASSIEGANQPQH